This T cell receptor (beta chain) comes out of a study of identical twins. Study-level results: Cord blood beta clonotypes that were abundant carried fewer insertions, and memory repertoires showed no such trend.

Concerning this clonotype: Its antigen is unidentified.

TCRdb reanalysed the 5' RACE reads using MiXCR and keeps one entry per CDR3 protein. The sample has over 600,000 distinct CDR3 sequences, 20% to 25% seen once. The V end was cut by 6 bases, the J end by 8 bases, with 16 bases between. The CDR3 contains 13 residues. Donors uniformly comprised healthy Caucasians. This same sample was also part of a study on T cells expressing NK-cell markers.

The V and J genes are TRBV12-3 or TRBV12-4 and TRBJ1-1, with a tentative D call TRBD1 (5 bases). What was sequenced was PBMCs. The receptor was isolated from a woman under 30 in good health. The CDR3 DNA reads as TGTGCCAGCAGCTTTGGGGCGAACCGGGAAGCTTTCTTT. As protein: CASSFGANREAFF.